This entry features one T cell receptor beta chain sequence. These data come from a study of control samples from healthy donors and cancer patients. Clones were read by immunoSEQ multiplex PCR, and TCRdb kept only the in-frame ones, dropping some. Of fewer than 70,000 clones listed, around 94% were seen once; the top ten hold roughly 4%. This CDR3 is 11 amino acids long. Trimming cost V 0 bases and J 6 bases, with 5 bases left between them. Germline V gene data show CDR1 as SQVTM and CDR2 as ANQGSEA. The receptor's source is a man aged 30 to 39 in good health. Sequencing was performed on blood. The chain carries TRBV29-1 and TRBJ1-1, with no clear D. The CDR3 region has the DNA TGCAGCGTTGAAGATTACCCTGAAGCTTTCTTT. It specifies CSVEDYPEAFF. Looking up the rest from reference TRBV29-1 and TRBJ1-1 gives the full variable domain: SAVISQKPSRDICQRGTSLTIQCQVDSQVTMMFWYRQQPGQSLTLIATANQGSEATYESGFVIDKFPISRPNLTFSTLTVSNMSPEDSSIYLCSVEDYPEAFFGQGTRLTVV.